The 15 T cell receptor beta chains given below trace back to one sample, sequenced in a study of graft-versus-host responses after intestinal transplantation. These TCRs' antigens remain unknown. The repertoire was sequenced with immunoSEQ multiplex PCR; TCRdb's copy has only in-frame clones and lacks some. The sample contains more than 85,000 clones, approximately 92% of which appear only once. Material: unstimulated CD8+ T cells sorted from spleen or lymph node cells, obtained before intestinal transplant. These receptors came from a human donor who received an intestinal transplant.

The V gene is TRBV30, the J gene TRBJ1-1; no firm D call. The CDR3 is 14 residues long. V was pared by 5 bases and J by 1 base, with 14 bases between. Germline V gene lookup returns CDR1 GTSNPN and CDR2 SVGIG (reference sequence). CDR3: CAWEEDLRNTEAFF. CDR3 bases: TGTGCCTGGGAGGAAGACCTTCGGAACACTGAAGCTTTCTTT.

This chain joins TRBV14 and TRBJ2-2; 7 nucleotides agree with TRBD2. Per the germline V gene, CDR1 is SGHDN and CDR2 is FVKESK. The CDR3 totals 17 residues. V lost 1 base to trimming and J lost 2 bases; unmatched junction nucleotides: 7. The CDR3 region has the DNA TGTGCCAGCAGCCAAGGGGCGACTAGCCCAAACACCGGGGAGCTGTTTTTT. As protein: CASSQGATSPNTGELFF.

The V gene is TRBV9, the J gene TRBJ2-1, with TRBD1 matching over 7 bases. Germline CDR1 is SGDLS and CDR2 is YYNGEE. The CDR3 covers 15 residues. V lost 1 base, J lost 9 bases, and 10 bases stayed unmatched. This CDR3 is CASSVFGTEVTEQFF. DNA of the CDR3: TGTGCCAGCAGCGTATTTGGGACAGAAGTTACTGAGCAGTTCTTC. Together with reference TRBV9 and TRBJ2-1, the CDR3 gives the full variable domain: DSGVTQTPKHLITATGQRVTLRCSPRSGDLSVYWYQQSLDQGLQFLIQYYNGEERAKGNILERFSAQQFPDLHSELNLSSLELGDSALYFCASSVFGTEVTEQFFGPGTRLTVL.

The chain recombines TRBV4-1 with TRBJ2-1; the D call may be TRBD1 or TRBD2 (6 bases each). V was shortened by 5 bases and J by 9 bases, with 14 bases between the two germline ends. This CDR3 has 13 amino acids. CDR1 and CDR2 (germline): MGHRA, YSYEKL. The chain's CDR3 is CASSAGGGGEQFF. CDR3 in DNA: TGCGCCAGCAGCGCCGGAGGGGGTGGTGAGCAGTTCTTC.

The genes are TRBV27 and TRBJ1-4; weak D call: TRBD1 (5 bases). There are 15 residues in the CDR3. The V end was cut by 5 bases, the J end by 3 bases, with 13 bases between. Germline assignment: CDR1 MNHEY and CDR2 SMNVEV (reference sequence). This CDR3 is CASSPGTGANEKLFF. CDR3 bases: TGTGCCAGCAGTCCCGGGACGGGAGCTAATGAAAAACTGTTTTTT.

This chain joins TRBV5-6 and TRBJ1-3; D may be TRBD1 (6 bases). Germline CDR1 SGHDT, CDR2 YYEEEE. This CDR3 region has 16 residues. The V and J ends lost 4 bases and 0 bases respectively, with 14 bases between them. The CDR3 bases are TGTGCCAGCAGCGCACAGGGAACCTACTCTGGAAACACCATATATTTT. Its protein is CASSAQGTYSGNTIYF. Based on the CDR3 plus reference TRBV5-6 and TRBJ1-3, the full variable domain is DAGVTQSPTHLIKTRGQQVTLRCSPKSGHDTVSWYQQALGQGPQFIFQYYEEEERQRGNFPDRFSGHQFPNYSSELNVNALLLGDSALYLCASSAQGTYSGNTIYFGEGSWLTVV.

Remarks on this clone: The CDR3 does not end in the conserved phenylalanine or tryptophan, so this is likely a read error. V and J are TRBV18 and TRBJ1-1; D gene unclear. Trimming took off 3 bases at V and 6 bases at J, with 8 bases between the two ends. This CDR3 is built from 12 residues. Per germline, CDR1 KGHSH and CDR2 LQKENI. The CDR3 sequence is CASSPGSAEAFL. The DNA of the CDR3 is TGTGCCAGCTCACCCGGGTCCGCTGAAGCTTTCCTT.

The rearrangement uses TRBV5-6 and TRBJ2-1; 10 bases line up with TRBD2. V was pared by 2 bases and J by 5 bases, with 4 bases of the junction left unmatched. Germline V gene sequence: CDR1 SGHDT, CDR2 YYEEEE. CDR3 length: 15 amino acids. Here the CDR3 reads CASSFSSGGHNEQFF. CDR3 DNA sequence: TGTGCCAGCAGCTTTTCTAGCGGGGGCCACAATGAGCAGTTCTTC.

This clone was seen only a few times. The chain employs TRBV4-1 and TRBJ2-4; a weak D match, TRBD1 (5 bases). This CDR3 is 15 amino acids long. V shed 5 bases and J shed 6 bases, with 17 bases lying between them. CDR1 is MGHRA, CDR2 YSYEKL, per germline. The CDR3 is CASSITDSYLNIQYF. The CDR3 DNA follows: TGCGCCAGCAGCATCACCGACAGCTACCTAAACATTCAGTACTTC.

The chain uses TRBV19 and TRBJ2-3, with TRBD2 matching over 9 bases. J gave up 9 bases and V 7 bases, and 11 bases lay outside the gene matches. The CDR3 sequence is 14 residues long. Germline V gene sequence: CDR1 LNHDA, CDR2 SQIVND (reference sequence). CDR3 in amino acids: CASNPGLAGGTQYF. Written as DNA, the CDR3 is TGTGCCAGTAACCCGGGACTAGCAGGTGGAACGCAGTATTTT.

The V gene is TRBV9, the J gene TRBJ1-1; a possible D gene is TRBD1 (6 bases). The CDR3 runs 15 residues. Germline-derived CDR1 and CDR2 are SGDLS and YYNGEE. Trimming left V 2 bases short and J 0 bases short, with 11 bases between. CDR3 DNA: TGTGCCAGCAGCGTGACCGGGACATTGAACACTGAAGCTTTCTTT. It specifies CASSVTGTLNTEAFF.

This clone was counted a few times. The chain carries TRBV29-1 and TRBJ1-1; D perhaps matches TRBD1 (5 bases). Germline values: CDR1 SQVTM, CDR2 ANQGSEA. Trimming removed 8 bases at V and 7 bases at J, with 17 bases between. There are 12 residues in the CDR3. Here the CDR3 reads CSFERRDREAFF. The CDR3 nucleotides read TGCAGCTTCGAACGCCGGGACCGTGAAGCTTTCTTT.

The chain is built from TRBV6-1 and TRBJ1-2; D possibly corresponds to TRBD1 (6 bases). From germline, CDR1 is MNHNS and CDR2 SASEGT. CDR3 size: 15 residues. V was cut by 1 base and J by 4 bases, with 13 bases left in between. As DNA, the CDR3 is TGTGCCAGCAGTGAAGGAAGGGGGGCCGGCTATGGCTACACCTTC. This encodes CASSEGRGAGYGYTF.

This clone was observed a single time. Other nucleotide sequences in the sample specify the same CDR3. J is TRBJ2-7 and V is TRBV19; D unresolved. The V end lost 1 base, the J end lost 3 bases, and 10 bases lay between the germline ends. Germline CDR1 is LNHDA and CDR2 is SQIVND (reference sequence). This CDR3 has 14 residues. The CDR3: CASSIGGSSYEQYF. In DNA, the CDR3 is TGTGCCAGTAGTATAGGCGGTAGCAGCTACGAGCAGTACTTC. The full variable domain, completed using reference TRBV19 and TRBJ2-7, is DGGITQSPKYLFRKEGQNVTLSCEQNLNHDAMYWYRQDPGQGLRLIYYSQIVNDFQKGDIAEGYSVSREKKESFPLTVTSAQKNPTAFYLCASSIGGSSYEQYFGPGTRLTVT.

The J gene is TRBJ2-1, the V gene TRBV28; D gene unclear. This CDR3 has 14 amino acids. Germline values: CDR1 MDHEN, CDR2 SYDVKM. V was trimmed by 8 bases and J by 10 bases, leaving 21 bases between them. This CDR3 reads CASGRALLQEEQFF. CDR3 nucleotide sequence: TGTGCCAGCGGCCGGGCCCTTCTCCAGGAGGAGCAGTTCTTC.